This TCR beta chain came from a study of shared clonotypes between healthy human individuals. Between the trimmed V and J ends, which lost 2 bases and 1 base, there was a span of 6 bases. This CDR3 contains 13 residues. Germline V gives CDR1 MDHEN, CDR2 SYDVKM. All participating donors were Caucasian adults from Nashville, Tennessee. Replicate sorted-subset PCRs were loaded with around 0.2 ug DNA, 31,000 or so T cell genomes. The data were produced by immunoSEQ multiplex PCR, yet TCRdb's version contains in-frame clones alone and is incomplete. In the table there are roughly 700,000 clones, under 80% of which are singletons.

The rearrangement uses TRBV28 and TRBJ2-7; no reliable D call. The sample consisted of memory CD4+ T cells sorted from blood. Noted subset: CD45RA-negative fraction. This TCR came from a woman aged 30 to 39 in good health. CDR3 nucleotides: TGTGCCAGCAGTTTAGCCGGTTCCTACGAGCAGTACTTC. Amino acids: CASSLAGSYEQYF.